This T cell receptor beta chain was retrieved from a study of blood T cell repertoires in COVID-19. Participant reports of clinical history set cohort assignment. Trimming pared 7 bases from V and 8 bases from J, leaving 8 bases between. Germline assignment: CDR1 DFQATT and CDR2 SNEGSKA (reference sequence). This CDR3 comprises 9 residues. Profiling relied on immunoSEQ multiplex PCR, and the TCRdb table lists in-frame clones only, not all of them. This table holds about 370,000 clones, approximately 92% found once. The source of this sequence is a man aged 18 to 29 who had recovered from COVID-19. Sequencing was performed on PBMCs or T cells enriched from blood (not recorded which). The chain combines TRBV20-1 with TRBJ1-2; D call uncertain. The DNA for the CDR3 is TGCAGTGTCCCGGTCGGCTACACCTTC. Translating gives CSVPVGYTF.